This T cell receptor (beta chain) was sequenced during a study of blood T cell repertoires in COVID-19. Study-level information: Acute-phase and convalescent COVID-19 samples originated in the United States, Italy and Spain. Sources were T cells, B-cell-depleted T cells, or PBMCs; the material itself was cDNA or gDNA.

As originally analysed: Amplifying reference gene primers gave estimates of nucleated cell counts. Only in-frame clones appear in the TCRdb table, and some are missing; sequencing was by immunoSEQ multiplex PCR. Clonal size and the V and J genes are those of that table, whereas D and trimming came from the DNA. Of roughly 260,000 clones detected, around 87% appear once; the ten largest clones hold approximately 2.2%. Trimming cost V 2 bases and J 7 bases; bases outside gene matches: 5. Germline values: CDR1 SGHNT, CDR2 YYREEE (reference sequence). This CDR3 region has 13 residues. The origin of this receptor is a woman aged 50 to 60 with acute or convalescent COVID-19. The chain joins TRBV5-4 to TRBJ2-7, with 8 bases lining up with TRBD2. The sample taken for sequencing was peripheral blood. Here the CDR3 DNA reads TGTGCCAGCAGCTTCGGGAGGGCGGAGGAGCAGTACTTC. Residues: CASSFGRAEEQYF. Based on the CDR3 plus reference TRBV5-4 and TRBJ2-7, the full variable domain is ETGVTQSPTHLIKTRGQQVTLRCSSQSGHNTVSWYQQALGQGPQFIFQYYREEENGRGNFPPRFSGLQFPNYSSELNVNALELDDSALYLCASSFGRAEEQYFGPGTRLTVT.